The 8 T cell receptor beta chains below were found in one sample sequenced in a study of blood T cells in healthy people across ages (dated by TCRdb to the mid-2010s). Library method: 5' RACE. This sample was sequenced with an Illumina HiSeq 2500. A second about 7 to 11 cycle PCR used a sample-barcoded 5' primer and a J-beta primer mix. Using fastp trimming at Q25 and MiXCR clonotype assembly, TCRdb reanalyzed the public sequencing data and kept in-frame beta chains. Rows with a matching CDR3 protein are joined into one entry that keeps the most common DNA and genes. Present in this sample are fewer than 900,000 distinct CDR3 sequences, roughly 47% of which were seen just once. The top ten constitute about 20% of the sample. The material sequenced was blood. The receptor source for this set is a woman aged 55-70 years in good health.

This clonotype was found a few times. J is TRBJ2-7 and V is TRBV20-1, with TRBD1 matching 9 bases. This CDR3 is built from 15 residues. The ends lost 0 bases at V and 0 bases at J; junction bases unmatched: 3. The germline V gene has CDR1 DFQATT and CDR2 SNEGSKA (reference sequence). In DNA, the CDR3 is TGCAGTGCTAGAGAGGGACAGGGAAGCTCCTACGAGCAGTACTTC. Its protein is CSAREGQGSSYEQYF.

This clonotype was seen a few times. The gene calls are TRBV29-1 and TRBJ2-3; 10 bases align to TRBD2. CDR3 length equals 15 residues. Per germline, CDR1 SQVTM and CDR2 ANQGSEA. After removal of 5 bases from V and 3 bases from J, the junction contained 8 bases not matched to a gene. CDR3 DNA sequence: TGCAGCGTTACGGCTAGCGGGGGTTGGACAGATACGCAGTATTTT. This encodes CSVTASGGWTDTQYF.

Details on this clonotype: With a much larger clone just one base away, this may be a read error. This chain uses TRBV11-2 with TRBJ2-5, with D possibly TRBD2 on 6 matching bases. The J call could be wrong; TRBJ2-7 is a better fit for the DNA end. CDR1 is SGHAT and CDR2 is FQNNGV in the germline V gene. The CDR3 has 12 amino acids. CDR3 in amino acids: CASNLGGAEQYF. In DNA, the CDR3 is TGTGCCAGCAACTTGGGGGGAGCCGAGCAGTACTTC.

This chain links TRBV29-1 with TRBJ2-1; maybe TRBD2 (5 bases). Germline values: CDR1 SQVTM, CDR2 ANQGSEA. This CDR3 spans 13 amino acids. Between the trimmed V and J ends, which lost 6 bases and 1 base, there was a span of 10 bases. The CDR3 reads CSVDYLSYNEQFF. The CDR3 DNA reads as TGCAGCGTCGACTACCTTTCCTACAATGAGCAGTTCTTC.

The J gene is TRBJ2-4, the V gene TRBV9; 13 bases align to TRBD2. V lost 3 bases to trimming and J lost 4 bases; unmatched junction nucleotides: 4. Germline V CDR1 and CDR2: SGDLS, YYNGEE. The CDR3 extends over 16 amino acids. The CDR3 reads CASSAGLAGEKNIQYF. Here the CDR3 DNA reads TGTGCCAGCAGCGCAGGACTAGCGGGAGAGAAAAACATTCAGTACTTC.

The chain recombines TRBV11-2 with TRBJ2-1; D assignment may be TRBD1 or TRBD2 (6 bases each). The CDR3 extends over 16 amino acids. The germline CDR1 and CDR2 sequences are SGHAT and FQNNGV. The V and J ends lost 1 base and 4 bases respectively, with 14 bases between them. The CDR3 region is CASSLVGGTSYNEQFF. CDR3 bases: TGTGCCAGCAGCTTAGTCGGCGGGACAAGTTACAATGAGCAGTTCTTC.

At least ten counts were recorded for this clonotype. The CDR3 here is CASSLERGGYTF. CDR3 coding DNA: TGTGCCAGCAGCTTAGAGCGGGGAGGCTACACCTTC. This sequence joins TRBV7-2 and TRBJ1-2; D gene unclear. The CDR3 has 12 residues. CDR1 is SGHTA, CDR2 FQGNSA, per germline. V dropped 1 base and J dropped 8 bases, with 8 bases sitting between them.

Comments on this clonotype: This sequence may be a read error, since a much larger clone differs from it by one base. The chain carries TRBV7-9 and TRBJ1-2, with D unclear. The CDR3 consists of 12 residues. Trimming pared 5 bases from V and 2 bases from J, leaving 6 bases between. CDR1 is SEHNR and CDR2 is FQNEAQ in the germline V gene (reference sequence). CDR3 sequence: CASSTDNYGYTF. The DNA for the CDR3 is TGTGCCAGCAGCACGGACAACTATGGCTACACCTTC.